The clone carrying this T cell receptor beta chain was picked up many times. The CDR3 has 14 residues. Germline CDR1 reads LNHNV; CDR2 reads YYDKDF (reference sequence). Trimming stripped 7 bases from V and 1 base from J, with 13 bases between. Each TCR cDNA molecule carried a unique molecular identifier. TCRdb reprocessed the 5' RACE reads via MiXCR and lists one record per CDR3 protein. The sample has fewer than 60,000 distinct CDR3 sequences, around 6.7% seen once. These data come from a study of spatial heterogeneity in lung cancer. The overall study: The study sequenced follow-up PBMC samples when they were available, at a median of roughly 22 months after resection. The study consistently detected more beta-chain than alpha-chain sequences.

Specified time point: blood at routine non-recurrence follow-up after resection. Whole RNA from tumor, nontumor lung or frozen PBMC was sequenced unsorted. The specimen comprised PBMCs, sampled at follow-up. This chain uses TRBV15 with TRBJ1-1; no clear D gene. The sequence was obtained from a female donor with early-stage non-small cell lung cancer. The CDR3 bases are TGTGCCACCACTACCCGGGCCACGAACACTGAAGCTTTCTTT. Translated, it gives CATTTRATNTEAFF.